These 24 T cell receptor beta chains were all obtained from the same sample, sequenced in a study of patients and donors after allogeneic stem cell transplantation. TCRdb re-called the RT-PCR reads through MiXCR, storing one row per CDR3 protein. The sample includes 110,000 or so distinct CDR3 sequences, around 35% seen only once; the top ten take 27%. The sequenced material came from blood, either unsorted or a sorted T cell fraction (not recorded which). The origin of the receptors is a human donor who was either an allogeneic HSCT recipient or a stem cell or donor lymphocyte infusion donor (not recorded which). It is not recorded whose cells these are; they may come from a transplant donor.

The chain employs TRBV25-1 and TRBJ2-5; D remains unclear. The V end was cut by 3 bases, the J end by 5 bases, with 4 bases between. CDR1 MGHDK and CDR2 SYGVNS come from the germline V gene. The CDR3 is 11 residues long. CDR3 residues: CASSEWETQYF. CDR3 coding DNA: TGTGCCAGCAGTGAGTGGGAGACCCAGTACTTC.

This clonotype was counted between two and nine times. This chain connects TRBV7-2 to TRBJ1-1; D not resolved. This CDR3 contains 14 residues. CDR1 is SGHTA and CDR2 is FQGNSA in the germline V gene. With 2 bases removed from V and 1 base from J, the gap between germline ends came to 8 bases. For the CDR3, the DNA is TGTGCCAGCAGCTTATCGCCGGGGAACACTGAAGCTTTCTTT. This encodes CASSLSPGNTEAFF.

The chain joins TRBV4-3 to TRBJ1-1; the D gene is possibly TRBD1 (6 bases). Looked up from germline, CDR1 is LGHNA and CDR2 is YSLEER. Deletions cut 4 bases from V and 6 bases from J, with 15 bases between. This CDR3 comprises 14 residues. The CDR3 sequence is CASSRGGRGAEAFF. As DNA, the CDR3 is TGCGCCAGCAGCCGAGGGGGTCGCGGCGCTGAAGCTTTCTTT.

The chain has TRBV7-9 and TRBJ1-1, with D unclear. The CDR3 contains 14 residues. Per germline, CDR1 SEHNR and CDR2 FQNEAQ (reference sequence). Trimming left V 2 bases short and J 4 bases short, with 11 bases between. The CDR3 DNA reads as TGTGCCAGCAGCTTAACCGCAGGCCTCACTGAAGCTTTCTTT. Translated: CASSLTAGLTEAFF.

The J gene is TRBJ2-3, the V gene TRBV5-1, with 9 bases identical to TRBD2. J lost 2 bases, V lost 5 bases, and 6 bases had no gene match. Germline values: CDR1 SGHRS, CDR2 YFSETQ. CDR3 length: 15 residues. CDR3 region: CASRRRTSDTDTQYF. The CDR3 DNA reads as TGCGCCAGCAGGAGACGGACTAGCGACACAGATACGCAGTATTTT. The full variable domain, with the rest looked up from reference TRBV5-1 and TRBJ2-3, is KAGVTQTPRYLIKTRGQQVTLSCSPISGHRSVSWYQQTPGQGLQFLFEYFSETQRNKGNFPGRFSGRQFSNSRSEMNVSTLELGDSALYLCASRRRTSDTDTQYFGPGTRLTVL.

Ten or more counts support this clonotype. CDR3 in amino acids: CSARDRTGGNYGYTF. The CDR3 nucleotides are TGCAGTGCTAGAGATCGGACAGGGGGTAACTATGGCTACACCTTC. The gene calls are TRBV20-1 and TRBJ1-2, with 10 bases aligning to TRBD1. Germline values: CDR1 DFQATT, CDR2 SNEGSKA (reference sequence). The ends lost 0 bases at V and 1 base at J; junction bases unmatched: 2. The CDR3 contains 15 residues.

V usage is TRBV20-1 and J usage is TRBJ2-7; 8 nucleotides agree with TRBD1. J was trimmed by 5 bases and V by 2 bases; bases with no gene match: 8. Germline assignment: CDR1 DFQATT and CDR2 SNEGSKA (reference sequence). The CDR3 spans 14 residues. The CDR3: CSARQADRAHEQYF. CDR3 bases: TGCAGTGCTAGACAGGCGGACAGGGCCCACGAGCAGTACTTC.

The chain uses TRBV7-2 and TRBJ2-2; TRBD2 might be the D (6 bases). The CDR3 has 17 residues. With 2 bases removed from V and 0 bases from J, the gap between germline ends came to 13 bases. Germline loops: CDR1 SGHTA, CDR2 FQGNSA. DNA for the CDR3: TGTGCCAGCAGCTTACAGCCGGGACTTGCGAACACCGGGGAGCTGTTTTTT. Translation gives CASSLQPGLANTGELFF.

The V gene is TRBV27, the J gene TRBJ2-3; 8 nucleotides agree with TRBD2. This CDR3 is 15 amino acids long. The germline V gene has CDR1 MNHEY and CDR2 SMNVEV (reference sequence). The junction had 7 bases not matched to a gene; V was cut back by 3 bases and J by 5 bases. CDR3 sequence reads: CASSFLLAARDTQYF. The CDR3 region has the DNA TGTGCCAGCAGTTTTTTACTAGCGGCCCGAGATACGCAGTATTTT.

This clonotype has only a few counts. CDR3 sequence: CASSLSSNEQFF. CDR3 coding DNA: TGCGCCAGCAGCTTGAGTTCCAATGAGCAGTTCTTC. The chain is built from TRBV5-1 and TRBJ2-1, with D unresolved. Germline CDR1 is SGHRS and CDR2 is YFSETQ. CDR3 length equals 12 residues. Trimming took off 1 base at V and 6 bases at J, with 5 bases between the two ends.

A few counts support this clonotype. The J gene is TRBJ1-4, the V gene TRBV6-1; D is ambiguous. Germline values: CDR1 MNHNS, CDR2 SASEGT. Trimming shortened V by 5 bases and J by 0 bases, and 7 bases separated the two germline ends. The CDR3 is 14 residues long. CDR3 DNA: TGTGCCAGCAGTCGGGCAGCAACTAATGAAAAACTGTTTTTT. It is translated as CASSRAATNEKLFF.

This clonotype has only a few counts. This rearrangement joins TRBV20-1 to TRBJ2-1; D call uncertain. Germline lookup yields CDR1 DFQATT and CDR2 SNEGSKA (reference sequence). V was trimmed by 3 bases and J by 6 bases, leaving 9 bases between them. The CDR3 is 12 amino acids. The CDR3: CSASRTINEQFF. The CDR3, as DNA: TGCAGTGCTAGTAGGACCATCAATGAGCAGTTCTTC.

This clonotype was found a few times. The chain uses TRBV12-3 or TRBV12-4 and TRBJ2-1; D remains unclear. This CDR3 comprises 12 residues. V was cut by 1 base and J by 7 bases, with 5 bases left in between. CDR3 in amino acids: CASSLDINEQFF. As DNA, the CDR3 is TGTGCCAGCAGTTTAGACATAAATGAGCAGTTCTTC.

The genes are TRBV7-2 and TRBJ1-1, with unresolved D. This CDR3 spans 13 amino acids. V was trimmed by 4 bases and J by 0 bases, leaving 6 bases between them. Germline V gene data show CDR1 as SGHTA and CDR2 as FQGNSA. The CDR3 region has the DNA TGTGCCAGCAGCTCACAGTTGAACACTGAAGCTTTCTTT. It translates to CASSSQLNTEAFF. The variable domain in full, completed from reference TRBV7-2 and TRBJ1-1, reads GAGVSQSPSNKVTEKGKDVELRCDPISGHTALYWYRQSLGQGLEFLIYFQGNSAPDKSGLPSDRFSAERTGGSVSTLTIQRTQQEDSAVYLCASSSQLNTEAFFGQGTRLTVV.

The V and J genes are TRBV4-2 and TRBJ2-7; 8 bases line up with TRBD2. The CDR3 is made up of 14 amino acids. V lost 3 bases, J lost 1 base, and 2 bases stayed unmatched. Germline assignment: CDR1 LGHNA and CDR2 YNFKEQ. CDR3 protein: CASSQREESYEQYF. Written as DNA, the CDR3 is TGTGCCAGCAGCCAGCGGGAGGAGTCCTACGAGCAGTACTTC.

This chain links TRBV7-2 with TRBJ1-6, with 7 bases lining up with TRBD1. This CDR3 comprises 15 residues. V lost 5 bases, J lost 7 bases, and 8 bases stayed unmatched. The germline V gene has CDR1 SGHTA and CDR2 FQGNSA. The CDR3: CASSLKPGGNSPLHF. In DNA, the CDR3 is TGTGCCAGCAGCCTGAAGCCAGGGGGAAATTCACCCCTCCACTTT.

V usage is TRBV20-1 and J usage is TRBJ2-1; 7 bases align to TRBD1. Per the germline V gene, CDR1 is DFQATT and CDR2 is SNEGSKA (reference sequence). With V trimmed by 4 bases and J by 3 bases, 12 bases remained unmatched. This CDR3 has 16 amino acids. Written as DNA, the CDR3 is TGCAGTGCTATGGGGGCAGTCAGGGGGTACTACAATGAGCAGTTCTTC. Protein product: CSAMGAVRGYYNEQFF.

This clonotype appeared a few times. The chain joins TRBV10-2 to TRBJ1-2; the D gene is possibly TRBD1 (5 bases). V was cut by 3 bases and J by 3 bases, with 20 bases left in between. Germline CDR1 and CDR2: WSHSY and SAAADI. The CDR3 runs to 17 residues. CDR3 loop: CASSEWGAGLTDYGYTF. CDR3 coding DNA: TGCGCCAGCAGTGAATGGGGCGCGGGACTTACGGACTATGGCTACACCTTC.

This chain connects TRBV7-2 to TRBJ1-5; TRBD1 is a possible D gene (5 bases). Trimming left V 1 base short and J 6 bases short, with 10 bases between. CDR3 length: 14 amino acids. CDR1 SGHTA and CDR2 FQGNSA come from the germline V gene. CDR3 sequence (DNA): TGTGCCAGCAGCTTAGGCAGGGTTACTCAGCCCCAGCATTTT. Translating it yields CASSLGRVTQPQHF.

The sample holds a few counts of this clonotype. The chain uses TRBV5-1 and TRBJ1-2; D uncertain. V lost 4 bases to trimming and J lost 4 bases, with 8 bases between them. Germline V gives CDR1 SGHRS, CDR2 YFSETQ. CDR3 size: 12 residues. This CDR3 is CASSPSSYGYTF. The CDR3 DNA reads TGCGCCAGCAGCCCCTCCTCCTATGGCTACACCTTC.

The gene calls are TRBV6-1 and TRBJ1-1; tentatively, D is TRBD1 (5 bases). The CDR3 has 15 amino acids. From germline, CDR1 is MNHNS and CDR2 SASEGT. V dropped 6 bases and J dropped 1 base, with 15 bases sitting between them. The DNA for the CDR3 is TGTGCCAGCAGATATGCCGGGACTGAGAACACTGAAGCTTTCTTT. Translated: CASRYAGTENTEAFF.

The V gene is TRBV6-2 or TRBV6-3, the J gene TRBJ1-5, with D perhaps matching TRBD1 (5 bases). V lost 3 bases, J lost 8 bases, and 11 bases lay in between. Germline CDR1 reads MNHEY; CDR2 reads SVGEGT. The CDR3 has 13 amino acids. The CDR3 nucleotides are TGTGCCAGCAGTTATGGCGGGGGGAAGCCCCAGCATTTT. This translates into CASSYGGGKPQHF.

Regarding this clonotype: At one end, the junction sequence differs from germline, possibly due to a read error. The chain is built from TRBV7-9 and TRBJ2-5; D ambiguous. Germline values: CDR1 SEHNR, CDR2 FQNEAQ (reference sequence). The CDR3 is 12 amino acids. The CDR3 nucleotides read TGTGCCAGCAGCTTACCAGCCCTATTAAAGGACTTC. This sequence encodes CASSLPALLKDF.

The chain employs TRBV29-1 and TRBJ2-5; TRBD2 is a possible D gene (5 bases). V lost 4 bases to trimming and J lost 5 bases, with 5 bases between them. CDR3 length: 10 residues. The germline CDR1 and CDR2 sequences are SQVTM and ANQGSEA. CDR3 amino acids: CSVGEETQYF. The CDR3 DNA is TGCAGCGTTGGGGAGGAGACCCAGTACTTC. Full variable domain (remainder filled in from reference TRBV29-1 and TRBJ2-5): SAVISQKPSRDICQRGTSLTIQCQVDSQVTMMFWYRQQPGQSLTLIATANQGSEATYESGFVIDKFPISRPNLTFSTLTVSNMSPEDSSIYLCSVGEETQYFGPGTRLLVL.